The T cell receptor beta chain described here comes from a study of shared clonotypes between healthy human individuals. The wider study: Researchers assigned three CD4 naive, three CD4 memory, two CD8 naive and one CD8 memory plate to each donor. Study-level results: Naive subsets generally had larger estimated richness than memory subsets. Generation probability values for non-shared clonotypes were lower than those for clonotypes shared by all four donors.

Replicate PCRs run on sorted subsets employed roughly 180 ng DNA, approximately 30,000 T cell genomes. Sequencing was performed with immunoSEQ multiplex PCR; in TCRdb, only in-frame clones are kept and a portion is missing. The profile shows about 1,900,000 clones, approximately 94% of them singletons. Terminally differentiated effector memory CD45RA+ cells were left out of the naive CD8 fraction, which was CD45RO-negative and positively selected for CCR7. Remarks on this clone: Antigen unknown.

This CDR3 spans 16 amino acids. V dropped 4 bases and J dropped 3 bases, with 19 bases sitting between them. Germline-derived CDR1 and CDR2 are MNHEY and SMNVEV (reference sequence). The sequence came from a man between 18 and 35 years old in good health. V gene TRBV27 combines with J gene TRBJ2-7; the D gene could be TRBD1 or TRBD2 (5 bases each). Specimen: naive CD8+ T cells sorted from blood. CDR3 nucleotide sequence: TGTGCCAGCAGTTCTTCCTCCGGGACGATCAACTACGAGCAGTACTTC. This gives the protein CASSSSSGTINYEQYF.